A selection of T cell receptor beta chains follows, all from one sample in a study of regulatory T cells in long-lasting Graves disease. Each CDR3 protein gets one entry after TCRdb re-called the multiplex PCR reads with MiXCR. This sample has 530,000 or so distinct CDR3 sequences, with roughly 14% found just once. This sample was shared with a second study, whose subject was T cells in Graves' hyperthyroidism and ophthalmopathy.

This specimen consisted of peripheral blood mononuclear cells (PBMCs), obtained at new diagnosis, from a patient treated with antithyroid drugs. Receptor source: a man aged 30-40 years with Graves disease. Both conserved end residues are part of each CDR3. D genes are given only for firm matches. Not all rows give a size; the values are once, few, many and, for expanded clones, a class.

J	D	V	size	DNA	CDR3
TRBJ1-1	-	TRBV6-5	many	TGTGCCAGCAGTTACAACGTACCGACAGAGAACACTGAAGCTTTCTTT	CASSYNVPTENTEAFF
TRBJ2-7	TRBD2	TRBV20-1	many	TGCAGTGCTAGAGATTTCGCGGGAGTTTCCGAGCAGTACTTC	CSARDFAGVSEQYF
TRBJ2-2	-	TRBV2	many	TGTGCCAGCAAGAGAGTGGTCACCGGGGAGCTGTTTTTT	CASKRVVTGELFF
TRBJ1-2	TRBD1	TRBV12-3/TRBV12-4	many	TGTGCCAGCAGCTTCACAGGGGAGGGCTATGGCTACACCTTC	CASSFTGEGYGYTF
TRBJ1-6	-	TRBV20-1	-	TGCAGTGCTAGGTGGAGAGGGCTATCCGATAATTCACCCCTCCACTTT	CSARWRGLSDNSPLHF
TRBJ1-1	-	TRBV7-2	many	TGTGCCAGCAATCCTTCCCATCGGTGGGAGGCTTTCTTT	CASNPSHRWEAFF
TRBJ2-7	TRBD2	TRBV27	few	TGTGCCAGCAGTGAGCGGGAGGCCTACGAGCAGTACTTC	CASSEREAYEQYF
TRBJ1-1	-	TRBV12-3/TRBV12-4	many	TGTGCCAGCAGTTTGGAGGGGAGAGCTTTCTTT	CASSLEGRAFF
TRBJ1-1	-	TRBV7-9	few	TGTGCCAGCAGCCCTCCCAGGGTGGAAGCTTTCTTT	CASSPPRVEAFF
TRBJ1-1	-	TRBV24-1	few	TGTGCCACCAGAGGCACGGGACGGATGAACACTGAAGCTTTCTTT	CATRGTGRMNTEAFF
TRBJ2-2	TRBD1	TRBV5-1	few	TGCGCCAGCTCCAAGGGGGCTAACACCGGGGAGCTGTTTTTT	CASSKGANTGELFF
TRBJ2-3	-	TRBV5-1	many	TGCGCCAGCAGCTGGATCAGGGAAGATACGCAGTATTTT	CASSWIREDTQYF
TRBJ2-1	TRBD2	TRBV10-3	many	TGTGCCATCAGTGAGGGACTAGCGGGGGGGAATGAGCAGTTCTTC	CAISEGLAGGNEQFF
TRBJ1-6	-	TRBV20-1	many	TGCAGTGCTAGTTCGCCGGGGGGACGGAATTCACCCCTCCACTTT	CSASSPGGRNSPLHF
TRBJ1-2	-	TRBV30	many	TGTGCCTGGAGTGTATCGCCAGCTAACTATGGCTACACCTTC	CAWSVSPANYGYTF
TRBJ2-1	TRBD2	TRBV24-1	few	TGTGCCACCAGTGATTCTGGGACTAGCGGGAGAAATGAGCAGTTCTTC	CATSDSGTSGRNEQFF